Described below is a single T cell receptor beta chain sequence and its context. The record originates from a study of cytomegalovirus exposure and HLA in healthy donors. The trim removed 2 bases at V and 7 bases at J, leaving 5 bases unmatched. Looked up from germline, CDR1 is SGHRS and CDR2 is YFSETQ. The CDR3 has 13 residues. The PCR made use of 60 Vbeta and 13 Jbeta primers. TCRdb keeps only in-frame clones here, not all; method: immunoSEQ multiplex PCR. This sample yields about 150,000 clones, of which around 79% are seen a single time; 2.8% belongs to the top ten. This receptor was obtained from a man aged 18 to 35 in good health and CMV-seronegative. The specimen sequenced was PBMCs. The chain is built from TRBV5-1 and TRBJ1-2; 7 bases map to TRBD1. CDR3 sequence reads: CASSFETGFGYTF. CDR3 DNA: TGCGCCAGCAGCTTTGAGACAGGGTTTGGCTACACCTTC.